The next 2 T cell receptor beta chains were all read from a single sample in a study of blood T cell repertoires in COVID-19. Method: immunoSEQ multiplex PCR; TCRdb's copy keeps in-frame clones and lacks some. The sample includes under 50,000 clones, 82% of them seen just once. Sequencing input: peripheral blood. These receptors all come from a woman between 70 and 85 years old with acute or convalescent COVID-19.

With respect to this clone: A read error may produce the germline difference seen at one junction end. The rearrangement uses TRBV7-7 and TRBJ2-5; weak D call: TRBD2 (7 bases). Germline CDR1 and CDR2: SSHAT and FNYEAQ (reference sequence). There are 15 residues in the CDR3. The DNA for the CDR3 is TGTGCTAGCAGCCCTGGGGGCGGGAGCCGGGAGACCCAGTACTTC. Encoded protein: CASSPGGGSRETQYF.

The genes are TRBV5-3 and TRBJ2-7; D is unresolved. TRBV5-3 is flagged as an ORF with uncertain function. This CDR3 has 11 residues. Trimming shortened V by 6 bases and J by 2 bases, and 6 bases separated the two germline ends. The CDR3: CARTPTYEQYF. As DNA, the CDR3 is TGTGCCAGAACCCCCACCTACGAGCAGTACTTC.